This T cell receptor beta chain was sequenced for a study of T cell responses to AZD1222 COVID-19 vaccine. General study results and limits: Baseline seropositivity occurred in only a handful of AZD1222 recipients. Two doses of AZD1222 preceded a rise in Spike-specific TCR breadth and depth. Most donors were white British and more were female, and clonal diversity was possibly underestimated.

Trimming took 3 bases from V and 3 from J, leaving 8 bases between them. Germline V gives CDR1 KGHDR, CDR2 SFDVKD. The CDR3 totals 13 residues. A remark on this clone: Antigen specificity is unknown.

It was second doses at about 4 or about 12 weeks that were pooled. Sequencing used immunoSEQ multiplex PCR; TCRdb keeps in-frame clones, though not all of them. Of approximately 150,000 clones in the sample, under 90% were seen once. The source of this sequence is an adult who received the AZD1222 COVID-19 vaccine. The sample in question was peripheral blood, obtained 28 days after the second AZD1222 dose. The rearrangement links TRBV24-1 to TRBJ2-7; tentatively, D is TRBD2 (5 bases). In DNA form, the CDR3 reads TGTGCCACCAGTGATCCGGGGATCTACGAGCAGTACTTC. It specifies CATSDPGIYEQYF.